The present TCR beta chain was sequenced within a study of graft-versus-host responses after intestinal transplantation. This clone was picked up a small number of times. The antigen is undetermined. The table came from immunoSEQ multiplex PCR; TCRdb's copy has only in-frame clones and leaves some out. The table lists under 100,000 clones, 85% to 95% of them singletons. Germline values: CDR1 SQVTM, CDR2 ANQGSEA. The length of the CDR3 is 12 residues. The V and J ends lost 6 bases and 5 bases, in that order; junction bases with no gene match: 7. Sequencing was performed on unstimulated CD8+ T cells sorted from spleen or lymph node cells, taken before transplant. The chain employs TRBV29-1 and TRBJ2-7; 7 bases fit TRBD1. The TCR was taken from a human donor who was the organ donor for an intestinal transplant. This CDR3 is CSVRQGSNEQYF. CDR3 nucleotide sequence: TGCAGCGTCCGACAGGGTTCGAACGAGCAGTACTTC.